This T cell receptor beta chain was identified in a study of blood T cell repertoires in COVID-19. Losses at the gene ends were 2 bases for V and 1 base for J; bases not matched to a gene: 0. The CDR3 is made up of 14 amino acids. Germline CDR1 is SGHNT and CDR2 is YYREEE (reference sequence). The method was immunoSEQ multiplex PCR; TCRdb's version includes in-frame clones alone and lacks a portion of them. Of under 300,000 clones listed, 85% to 90% were seen once; the top ten hold around 1.9%. Sequenced material: peripheral blood. The chain carries TRBV5-4 and TRBJ2-5, with 9 bases aligning to TRBD2. This TCR was sampled from a woman aged 55-69 years with COVID-19, enrolled during active disease. CDR3 region: CASSLAGGQETQYF. The CDR3 DNA follows: TGTGCCAGCAGCTTAGCGGGGGGCCAAGAGACCCAGTACTTC.